These 31 T cell receptor beta chains share one sample of origin, sequenced in a study of T cells in Graves' hyperthyroidism and ophthalmopathy. Using RNA transcripts as the source, TCR beta CDR3 regions were amplified. A set of HTBI primers served as the primers for a first-round RT-PCR of the TCR CDR3. One entry per CDR3 protein results from TCRdb running MiXCR on the multiplex PCR reads. The sample holds nearly 600,000 distinct CDR3 sequences, around 14% seen once. Specimen: blood. The receptors were gathered from a woman younger than 35 with Graves' ophthalmopathy.

This clonotype has at least ten counts. CDR3 nucleotide sequence: TGTGCCGGAGCCGAGGGGAGCGGGAGGACCAATGAGCAGTTCTTC. It encodes CAGAEGSGRTNEQFF. The genes are TRBV7-9 and TRBJ2-1, with 9 bases aligning to TRBD2. V gave up 11 bases and J gave up 6 bases; unmatched junction bases: 14. The CDR3 contains 15 residues. Per germline, CDR1 SEHNR and CDR2 FQNEAQ (reference sequence).

At least ten counts were recorded for this clonotype. The chain uses TRBV20-1 and TRBJ2-7, with D maybe TRBD1 (6 bases). The CDR3 has 11 amino acids. Trimming pared 3 bases from V and 5 bases from J, leaving 8 bases between. The germline gives CDR1 DFQATT, CDR2 SNEGSKA (reference sequence). The CDR3 here is CSASRDNEQYF. For the CDR3, the DNA is TGCAGTGCTAGCAGGGACAACGAGCAGTACTTC.

This sequence joins TRBV19 and TRBJ1-3, with D hard to call. The germline V and J ends were trimmed by 2 bases and 0 bases, with 11 bases remaining between them. The CDR3 length is 16 residues. Germline V gene sequence: CDR1 LNHDA, CDR2 SQIVND (reference sequence). This chain's CDR3 is CASSIRAGRSGNTIYF. CDR3 DNA: TGTGCCAGTAGTATAAGAGCCGGACGCTCTGGAAACACCATATATTTT.

This clonotype was counted a few times. V and J are TRBV2 and TRBJ1-4; D gene ambiguous. With 3 bases removed from V and 5 bases from J, the gap between germline ends came to 7 bases. This CDR3 spans 13 amino acids. CDR1 and CDR2 from the germline V gene are SNHLY and FYNNEI. The CDR3 region is CASSDSGNEKLFF. The CDR3 DNA reads as TGTGCCAGCAGTGATTCAGGAAATGAAAAACTGTTTTTT.

This clonotype was detected many times. V gene TRBV6-1 combines with J gene TRBJ2-7, with a tentative D call TRBD2 (6 bases). This CDR3 contains 12 residues. The germline V gene has CDR1 MNHNS and CDR2 SASEGT. V shed 8 bases and J shed 3 bases, with 11 bases lying between them. The CDR3 region is CASGRESYEQYF. CDR3 nucleotides: TGTGCCAGCGGGCGGGAAAGCTACGAGCAGTACTTC.

This clonotype was detected only a few times. V is TRBV28 and J is TRBJ1-6; D is unresolved. The CDR3 has 14 amino acids. Germline V CDR1 and CDR2: MDHEN, SYDVKM. V was clipped by 6 bases and J by 9 bases, with 15 bases between them. Here the CDR3 DNA reads TGTGCCAGCAGGTTACGAGACGGGTTTTCACCCCTCCACTTT. As protein: CASRLRDGFSPLHF.

Comments on this clonotype: Given a much more abundant clone one base away, this may be a read error. The rearrangement joins TRBV2 to TRBJ2-1, with a weak D call TRBD1 (6 bases). The CDR3 consists of 16 residues. Germline V gives CDR1 SNHLY, CDR2 FYNNEI. Here the CDR3 DNA reads TGTGCCAGCAGTGAAGGAGGGGGACACCCGGCAAATGAGCAGCTCTTC. Translating gives CASSEGGGHPANEQLF.

This clonotype appeared a few times. CDR3 sequence (DNA): TGTGCCAGCAGCTTAGGGGGACAGGGGAGGCATTTT. This encodes CASSLGGQGRHF. The J gene is TRBJ1-5, the V gene TRBV7-2; 10 nucleotides align to TRBD1. This CDR3 contains 12 residues. The germline V gene encodes CDR1 SGHTA and CDR2 FQGNSA. V trimming: 1 base; J trimming: 15 bases; junction bases outside the gene matches: 3.

This clonotype was seen a few times. The chain links TRBV5-4 to TRBJ2-5, with 9 bases fitting TRBD2. CDR1 is SGHNT and CDR2 is YYREEE in the germline V gene (reference sequence). The ends lost 0 bases at V and 4 bases at J; junction bases unmatched: 1. The length of the CDR3 is 14 residues. The CDR3 spells CASSLDSGRETQYF. CDR3 in DNA: TGTGCCAGCAGCTTGGATAGCGGGAGAGAGACCCAGTACTTC.

The V call is TRBV5-1, the J call TRBJ2-5, with TRBD2 matching over 13 bases. The CDR3 is 17 residues long. From germline, CDR1 is SGHRS and CDR2 YFSETQ. The junction had 8 bases not matched to a gene; V was cut back by 4 bases and J by 2 bases. CDR3 sequence reads: CASSTGLAGVAQETQYF. The CDR3 bases are TGCGCCAGCAGCACTGGACTAGCGGGAGTAGCTCAAGAGACCCAGTACTTC.

This clonotype was seen repeatedly, ten times or more. The CDR3 coding sequence is TGCAGCGTTGAAGGGGCCAGGGAAGTCACTGAAGCTTTCTTT. Translating it yields CSVEGAREVTEAFF. J is TRBJ1-1 and V is TRBV29-1; TRBD1 might be the D (5 bases). CDR3 size: 14 residues. Germline lookup yields CDR1 SQVTM and CDR2 ANQGSEA. V shed 1 base and J shed 4 bases, with 13 bases lying between them.

This clonotype appeared many times. This chain joins TRBV28 and TRBJ1-5, with TRBD1 matching 10 bases. Germline trimming cut 7 bases from V and 6 bases from J; bases unmatched to any gene: 9. Germline values: CDR1 MDHEN, CDR2 SYDVKM. The CDR3 length is 15 residues. The CDR3 loop is CASTLGGQGGQPQHF. CDR3 sequence (DNA): TGTGCCAGCACCCTCGGTGGACAGGGGGGTCAGCCCCAGCATTTT.

This chain uses TRBV19 with TRBJ1-6; 8 bases agree with TRBD1. Trimming at V came to 6 bases and at J to 5 bases, leaving 6 bases not matched to a gene. Looked up from germline, CDR1 is LNHDA and CDR2 is SQIVND (reference sequence). The CDR3 spans 15 residues. The CDR3 spells CASRPQGGDNSPLHF. CDR3 DNA sequence: TGTGCCAGTAGACCACAGGGGGGAGATAATTCACCCCTCCACTTT.

The chain employs TRBV7-9 and TRBJ1-1; perhaps TRBD1 as D (6 bases). In germline, CDR1 is SEHNR, CDR2 FQNEAQ (reference sequence). The ends were cut back, 5 bases at V and 3 bases at J, with 16 bases in the middle. The CDR3 has 15 amino acids. The CDR3, as DNA: TGTGCCAGCAGCCGCGACAGGTTGAGTGACACTGAAGCTTTCTTT. It is translated as CASSRDRLSDTEAFF.

This rearrangement joins TRBV27 to TRBJ1-1; TRBD1 might be the D (5 bases). Between the trimmed V and J ends, which lost 10 bases and 5 bases, there was a span of 26 bases. CDR1 and CDR2 (germline): MNHEY, SMNVEV (reference sequence). The CDR3 contains 16 residues. The CDR3 loop reads CATRPQKVLGGTEAFF. CDR3 DNA: TGTGCCACGCGACCCCAAAAAGTCCTCGGGGGAACTGAAGCTTTCTTT.

The chain combines TRBV27 with TRBJ2-1, with D tentatively TRBD1 (6 bases). The CDR3 spans 14 residues. Per germline, CDR1 MNHEY and CDR2 SMNVEV (reference sequence). V was pared by 0 bases and J by 6 bases, with 9 bases between. CDR3 DNA sequence: TGTGCCAGCAGTTTATCCCCAGGGGCCAATGAGCAGTTCTTC. Its translation: CASSLSPGANEQFF.

As regards this clonotype: A much larger clone differs from this one at a single base, so this may be a read error. This is likely a read error, given that the CDR3 carries no conserved phenylalanine or tryptophan at its end. J is TRBJ2-5 and V is TRBV28, with 10 bases identical to TRBD1. Germline CDR1 and CDR2: MDHEN and SYDVKM. This CDR3 has 14 amino acids. With V trimmed by 7 bases and J by 1 base, 3 bases remained unmatched. In DNA, the CDR3 is TGTGCCAGCAACCGGGACAGGGGCCAAGAGACCCAGTACCTC. Amino acid sequence: CASNRDRGQETQYL.

This clonotype turned up a few times. The rearrangement joins TRBV6-5 to TRBJ1-6; D uncertain. Trimming took 2 bases from V and 8 from J, leaving 19 bases between them. The CDR3 is 17 residues long. Germline V gene data show CDR1 as MNHEY and CDR2 as SVGAGI. The CDR3 reads CASSYRLVGGLYSPLHF. CDR3 coding DNA: TGTGCCAGCAGTTACCGCCTGGTGGGCGGGCTTTATTCACCCCTCCACTTT.

This clonotype was observed a few times. This rearrangement joins TRBV5-6 to TRBJ2-5; TRBD1 matches at 7 bases. The CDR3 runs to 14 residues. Germline-derived CDR1 and CDR2 are SGHDT and YYEEEE. V lost 10 bases and J lost 0; bases outside the gene matches: 9. The CDR3 region has the DNA TGTGCCGTTAAGACAGGGTTGGACCAAGAGACCCAGTACTTC. This codes for CAVKTGLDQETQYF. Together with reference TRBV5-6 and TRBJ2-5, the CDR3 gives the full variable domain: DAGVTQSPTHLIKTRGQQVTLRCSPKSGHDTVSWYQQALGQGPQFIFQYYEEEERQRGNFPDRFSGHQFPNYSSELNVNALLLGDSALYLCAVKTGLDQETQYFGPGTRLLVL.

This clonotype was counted only a few times. V and J are TRBV5-4 and TRBJ2-6; D tentatively fits TRBD1 or TRBD2 (6 bases each). From germline, CDR1 is SGHNT and CDR2 YYREEE (reference sequence). The V end lost 2 bases, the J end lost 2 bases, and 11 bases lay between the germline ends. This CDR3 has 16 amino acids. The CDR3 DNA reads TGTGCCAGCAGCTTAGGGGGGTCCCCTGGGGCCAACGTCCTGACTTTC. It translates to CASSLGGSPGANVLTF. Variable domain in full (rest from reference TRBV5-4 and TRBJ2-6): ETGVTQSPTHLIKTRGQQVTLRCSSQSGHNTVSWYQQALGQGPQFIFQYYREEENGRGNFPPRFSGLQFPNYSSELNVNALELDDSALYLCASSLGGSPGANVLTFGAGSRLTVL.

In its sample, this clonotype was seen many times. The chain's CDR3 is CASSLFSASGEQYF. In DNA form, the CDR3 reads TGTGCCAGCAGTTTATTTAGTGCCTCAGGCGAGCAGTACTTC. The V gene is TRBV27, the J gene TRBJ2-7; the D is unclear. This CDR3 has 14 amino acids. Germline V gene data show CDR1 as MNHEY and CDR2 as SMNVEV (reference sequence). Trimming pared 1 base from V and 6 bases from J, leaving 13 bases between.

This clonotype was observed many times. This CDR3 reads CASSWLRGGSYEQYF. The CDR3 bases are TGTGCCAGCAGCTGGTTGCGGGGGGGATCCTACGAGCAGTACTTC. The gene calls are TRBV7-2 and TRBJ2-7; 9 bases are shared with TRBD2. Germline CDR1 and CDR2: SGHTA and FQGNSA. The length of the CDR3 is 15 residues. V was clipped by 4 bases and J by 1 base; unmatched bases: 5. Combining the CDR3 with reference TRBV7-2 and TRBJ2-7 gives the whole variable domain GAGVSQSPSNKVTEKGKDVELRCDPISGHTALYWYRQSLGQGLEFLIYFQGNSAPDKSGLPSDRFSAERTGGSVSTLTIQRTQQEDSAVYLCASSWLRGGSYEQYFGPGTRLTVT.

This clonotype was observed many times. J is TRBJ1-5 and V is TRBV12-3 or TRBV12-4; perhaps TRBD1 as D (6 bases). The CDR3 is made up of 14 amino acids. The germline V and J ends were trimmed by 8 bases and 6 bases, with 17 bases remaining between them. The CDR3 spells CASGVGGPAQPQHF. The CDR3 DNA reads as TGTGCCAGCGGGGTGGGGGGGCCGGCTCAGCCCCAGCATTTT.

This clonotype was recorded at least ten times. The chain has TRBV7-3 and TRBJ1-1; TRBD1 matches at 9 bases. Germline assignment: CDR1 SGHTA and CDR2 FQGTGA. J lost 9 bases, V lost 4 bases, and 6 bases had no gene match. The length of the CDR3 is 13 residues. The CDR3 bases are TGTGCCAGCAGCTCGACAGGGGGGGGGAAAGCTTTCTTT. Its protein product is CASSSTGGGKAFF.

This clonotype was seen ten or more times. The genes are TRBV20-1 and TRBJ2-1, with 9 bases identical to TRBD2. CDR1 is DFQATT, CDR2 SNEGSKA, per germline (reference sequence). J gave up 4 bases and V 2 bases, and 15 bases lay outside the gene matches. The CDR3 has 18 amino acids. CDR3 sequence: CSARPAPAGLALYNEQFF. DNA for the CDR3: TGCAGTGCTAGACCAGCTCCCGCGGGACTAGCCTTATACAATGAGCAGTTCTTC.

This clonotype was observed many times. This CDR3 reads CASSDFRGANTGELFF. CDR3 DNA sequence: TGTGCCAGCAGTGATTTCAGGGGCGCGAACACCGGGGAGCTGTTTTTT. This chain uses TRBV6-1 with TRBJ2-2; D may be TRBD1 (6 bases). V lost 3 bases and J lost 0, with 11 bases in between. The CDR3 consists of 16 residues. Germline-derived CDR1 and CDR2 are MNHNS and SASEGT.

This clonotype was recorded many times. V is TRBV7-9 and J is TRBJ2-5; D gene unclear. The length of the CDR3 is 15 residues. Per the germline V gene, CDR1 is SEHNR and CDR2 is FQNEAQ (reference sequence). Trimming pared 1 base from V and 0 bases from J, leaving 9 bases between. Here the CDR3 reads CASSLVAGHQETQYF. CDR3 nucleotide sequence: TGTGCCAGCAGCTTAGTGGCAGGTCACCAAGAGACCCAGTACTTC.

The chain links TRBV29-1 to TRBJ1-2; 7 positions agree with TRBD1. Losses at the gene ends were 3 bases for V and 5 bases for J; bases not matched to a gene: 15. The CDR3 covers 16 residues. Germline CDR1 SQVTM, CDR2 ANQGSEA. This CDR3 is CSVDFLEGGLGYGYTF. In nucleotides, the CDR3 is TGCAGCGTTGATTTTTTGGAAGGGGGCTTGGGTTATGGCTACACCTTC.

This clonotype was picked up many times. The genes are TRBV10-3 and TRBJ2-1, with 8 bases lining up with TRBD1. CDR1 and CDR2 from the germline V gene are ENHRY and SYGVKD. J lost 3 bases, V lost 0 bases, and 7 bases had no gene match. The CDR3 loop spans 17 amino acids. The CDR3 nucleotides read TGTGCCATCAGTGAGTCGACCAGGACAGGGTTCTACAATGAGCAGTTCTTC. Protein product: CAISESTRTGFYNEQFF.

This clonotype occurred many times. The chain employs TRBV7-9 and TRBJ2-2; 7 positions match TRBD1. Looked up from germline, CDR1 is SEHNR and CDR2 is FQNEAQ (reference sequence). Trimming at V came to 6 bases and at J to 5 bases, leaving 3 bases not matched to a gene. This CDR3 contains 13 residues. The CDR3, as DNA: TGTGCCAGCAGTTCACAGGGGACCGGGGAGCTGTTTTTT. Encoded protein: CASSSQGTGELFF.

Here the CDR3 reads CASSQEDFRLAGATGELFF. CDR3 bases: TGTGCCAGCAGCCAAGAGGACTTCAGACTAGCGGGAGCCACCGGGGAGCTGTTTTTT. This sequence joins TRBV4-2 and TRBJ2-2; 12 bases are shared with TRBD2. The CDR3 is 19 amino acids. Germline assignment: CDR1 LGHNA and CDR2 YNFKEQ. V lost 0 bases, J lost 4 bases, and 9 bases stayed unmatched.